Listed here is a single T cell receptor (beta chain). The germline V gene encodes CDR1 GTSNPN and CDR2 SVGIG (reference sequence). The CDR3 is 16 residues long. Between the trimmed V and J ends, which lost 0 bases and 8 bases, there was a span of 22 bases. This specimen comes from a study of blood T cell repertoires in COVID-19. The wider study: Specimens from acute and convalescent COVID-19 originated in the United States, Italy and Spain. Sources were T cells, B-cell-depleted T cells, or PBMCs; the material itself was cDNA or gDNA.

Original analysis: Cell counts per sample came from amplifying reference gene primers. Data came from immunoSEQ multiplex PCR; TCRdb stores just in-frame clones and leaves some out. Clone size and the V and J calls come from that table; the DNA yielded D and trimming. Counted here are approximately 250,000 clones, approximately 89% occurring once; the ten biggest clones make up approximately 8.2%. The V gene is TRBV30, the J gene TRBJ1-2; a weak D match, TRBD1 (5 bases). The sequence was obtained from a man aged 40-49 years with active or convalescent COVID-19. The specimen was peripheral blood. The CDR3 reads CAWSVAAGRGYGGYTF. The CDR3 nucleotides read TGTGCCTGGAGTGTAGCGGCAGGGAGGGGCTATGGAGGCTACACCTTC.